This T cell receptor beta chain derives from a study of T-cell reconstitution after alpha-beta-depleted transplantation in children. About this clonotype itself: What it binds is unknown. A much larger clonotype is one base distant, so this may be a read error.

In germline, CDR1 is DFQATT, CDR2 SNEGSKA (reference sequence). This CDR3 has 17 amino acids. Study-level results: Reported findings indicate that, about two months after transplant, alpha-beta T cells came from several hundred expanded clones, which were derived from non-depleted graft cells. Fresh T-cell production supplied most of the T-cell counts and diversity seen one year after transplant. Surviving recipient cells, namely T cells and thymic progenitors, were the source of high day-60 TCRbeta diversity in some patients.

For TCRbeta, the library was prepared with unique molecular identifiers. TCRdb analysed the PCR reads with MiXCR anew, one entry per CDR3 protein. The top ten hold roughly 27% of the sample, which has 200,000 to 250,000 distinct CDR3 sequences, about 11% seen once. The sequence derives from a child under three years old with acute myeloid leukemia, due to receive a stem cell transplant. The sample here was PBMCs, taken before TCRalphabeta/CD19-depleted stem cell transplant. The V gene is TRBV20-1, the J gene TRBJ2-2, with a weak D call TRBD1 (5 bases). Written as DNA, the CDR3 is TGCTGTGCCGTCCCCACACTGACAGCCTTTAACACCGGGGAGCTGTTTTTT. It encodes CCAVPTLTAFNTGELFF.